The T cell receptor beta chain under discussion was sequenced for a study of identifying expanded T cells in peripheral blood. Findings and caveats of the study: Roughly two-week clone count variance significantly increased as total template count grew.

Method: immunoSEQ multiplex PCR; TCRdb's copy keeps in-frame clones and lacks some. This table has approximately 100,000 clones, about 85% appearing once. The germline gives CDR1 LNHNV, CDR2 YYDKDF (reference sequence). The CDR3 is 15 amino acids. Details on this clone: No antigen is known for it.

Input material: blood. This rearrangement joins TRBV15 to TRBJ2-5, with D hard to call. The DNA matches TRBJ2-7 better at its end, which makes the J call doubtful. The sequence was obtained from a person aged 18-69 years in good health. CDR3 in amino acids: CATSPTGSDTYEQYF. The CDR3 DNA reads as TGTGCCACCAGCCCGACGGGCAGCGATACCTACGAGCAGTACTTC.